This TCR beta chain was sequenced in a study of blood T cell repertoires in COVID-19. Germline V gives CDR1 SGHTA, CDR2 FQGNSA. The CDR3 length is 13 residues. The V end was cut by 1 base, the J end by 5 bases, with 6 bases between. TCRdb's copy holds only in-frame clones and misses some; the assay was immunoSEQ multiplex PCR. The data hold 150,000 or so clones, with around four fifths observed a single time. The sequencing sample was made of PBMCs or T cells enriched from blood (not recorded which). The TCR originated in a man aged 65 to 85 who had been exposed to COVID-19. The chain has TRBV7-2 and TRBJ1-5; no definite D call. The CDR3 region has the DNA TGTGCCAGCAGCTTAGATACGGATCAGCCCCAGCATTTT. Its translation is CASSLDTDQPQHF. The full variable domain, with the rest looked up from reference TRBV7-2 and TRBJ1-5, is GAGVSQSPSNKVTEKGKDVELRCDPISGHTALYWYRQSLGQGLEFLIYFQGNSAPDKSGLPSDRFSAERTGGSVSTLTIQRTQQEDSAVYLCASSLDTDQPQHFGDGTRLSIL.